The 3 T cell receptor beta chains reported below all come from one sample, sequenced in a study of immune evolution from preneoplasia to lung adenocarcinoma. Clones were read by immunoSEQ multiplex PCR, and TCRdb kept only the in-frame ones, dropping some. The sample lists approximately 9,100 clones, 75% to 90% seen once, with more than 4.5% in the top ten. Material: FFPE minimally invasive lung adenocarcinoma tissue. The receptors stem from a person between 65 and 79 years old with lung adenocarcinoma.

V and J are TRBV5-6 and TRBJ2-2; 8 bases fit TRBD2. This CDR3 has 19 residues. J gave up 0 bases and V 3 bases, and 13 bases lay outside the gene matches. CDR1 is SGHDT and CDR2 is YYEEEE in the germline V gene. The CDR3 here is CASSSQLTSAWTNTGELFF. The CDR3 DNA follows: TGTGCCAGCAGCTCCCAATTGACTAGCGCTTGGACGAACACCGGGGAGCTGTTTTTT. The full variable domain, its missing parts supplied by reference TRBV5-6 and TRBJ2-2, is DAGVTQSPTHLIKTRGQQVTLRCSPKSGHDTVSWYQQALGQGPQFIFQYYEEEERQRGNFPDRFSGHQFPNYSSELNVNALLLGDSALYLCASSSQLTSAWTNTGELFFGEGSRLTVL.

The V gene is TRBV4-2, the J gene TRBJ1-2; no clear D. V shed 5 bases and J shed 4 bases, with 11 bases lying between them. Germline lookup yields CDR1 LGHNA and CDR2 YNFKEQ. The CDR3 covers 13 residues. The CDR3 region is CASSLNGFYGYTF. Here the CDR3 DNA reads TGTGCCAGCAGCTTGAATGGGTTCTATGGCTACACCTTC.

V usage is TRBV18 and J usage is TRBJ1-5; TRBD1 is a possible D gene (6 bases). Germline CDR1 is KGHSH and CDR2 is LQKENI. The CDR3 extends over 15 amino acids. Trimming shortened V by 5 bases and J by 1 base, and 12 bases separated the two germline ends. DNA of the CDR3: TGTGCCAGCTCAGCTTCGGGGGCCAGCAATCAGCCCCAGCATTTT. Translating gives CASSASGASNQPQHF.